The present TCR beta chain was sequenced within a study of blood T cell repertoires in COVID-19. Clinical history reported by participants formed the basis on which cohorts were assigned. In the original analysis: Amplifying reference gene primers gave estimates of nucleated cell counts. Sequenced by immunoSEQ multiplex PCR; TCRdb stores in-frame clones only, minus some. V and J calls and clone size come straight from that table; D and trimming were deduced from the DNA. The table records around 200,000 clones, 70% to 90% of them present only once. Germline V gene data show CDR1 as SGHVS and CDR2 as FQNEAQ. The CDR3 has 15 residues. V gave up 5 bases and J gave up 5 bases; unmatched junction bases: 10. This clone was observed a handful of times.

The sequence derives from a man between 35 and 55 years old who had recovered from COVID-19. The V call is TRBV7-8, the J call TRBJ1-2; 8 bases are a match to TRBD1. Sequenced material: PBMCs or T cells enriched from blood (not recorded which). The CDR3 here is CASSLTGAVGYGYTF. CDR3 bases: TGTGCCAGCAGCCTGACAGGGGCCGTTGGGTATGGCTACACCTTC.